By sample fraction, the clone carrying this T cell receptor beta chain is medium-sized. Antigen unknown. The template for each sample was roughly 600 ng of genomic DNA, which had been extracted from bulk tumor tissue. Doctors removed several biopsies from each primary tumor during surgery, keeping them far apart. With untreated, newly diagnosed non-small cell lung cancer, the patients went on to undergo curative surgery. This entry comes from a study of immune heterogeneity within non-small cell lung tumors. A first 10-cycle multiplex round used 32 V-gene and 13 J-gene primers on TCR beta CDR3. TCRdb called the multiplex PCR reads again in MiXCR, with one record for every CDR3 protein. The data show some 15,000 distinct CDR3 sequences, with 25% to 35% seen just once and about 16% held by the top ten. Study conclusions and caveats: Both recurring identical dominant CDR3 beta clonotypes and site-unique high-frequency clones were observed across tumor sites within a patient.

Germline loops: CDR1 KGHSH, CDR2 LQKENI. The germline V and J ends were trimmed by 5 bases and 2 bases, with 13 bases remaining between them. CDR3 size: 14 residues. Material: lung tumor tissue. This receptor was identified in a woman aged 45-65 years with non-small cell lung cancer. The chain uses TRBV18 and TRBJ2-7; no clear D gene. CDR3 DNA: TGTGCCAGCTCATTCCCATACGAACCCTACGAGCAGTACTTC. Protein: CASSFPYEPYEQYF.